A selection of T cell receptor beta chains follows, all from one sample in a study of blood T cell repertoires in COVID-19. Sequenced by immunoSEQ multiplex PCR; TCRdb stores in-frame clones only, minus some. The sample consists of a few hundred thousand clones, around 84% of them appearing once. The source material was peripheral blood. The receptors were sampled from a man between 60 and 70 years old with acute or convalescent COVID-19. Both conserved end residues are part of each CDR3. Fields, in order: V gene, D gene, clone size, J gene, CDR3 DNA, CDR3 protein. A D gene is named only where the DNA matches it firmly. Clone size appears in some rows only: once, few, many, or a class for an expanded clone.

V: TRBV19; D: TRBD1; size: NA; J: TRBJ2-5; DNA: TGTGCCAGTAGTATCATACGGGGACAGGATCGAGAGACCCAGTACTTC; CDR3: CASSIIRGQDRETQYF
V: TRBV10-3; D: NA; size: NA; J: TRBJ2-7; DNA: TGTGCCATCAGTGAGTCGACACCGGACGAGCAGTACTTC; CDR3: CAISESTPDEQYF
V: TRBV3-1/TRBV3-2; D: NA; size: NA; J: TRBJ2-7; DNA: TGTGCCAGCAGCCAGGGACTTCACGAGCAGTACTTC; CDR3: CASSQGLHEQYF
V: TRBV2; D: TRBD1; size: NA; J: TRBJ2-1; DNA: TGTGCCAGCAGCCCCGACAGGGGGAGGGACTGGTACAATGAGCAGTTCTTC; CDR3: CASSPDRGRDWYNEQFF
V: TRBV6-9; D: TRBD1; size: NA; J: TRBJ2-7; DNA: TGTGCCAGCAGTCCTACGGACAGGATGAACCTCTACGAGCAGTACTTC; CDR3: CASSPTDRMNLYEQYF
V: TRBV19; D: NA; size: NA; J: TRBJ2-5; DNA: TGTGCCAGTAGTATTGGTAGAGCGGAGACCCAGTACTTC; CDR3: CASSIGRAETQYF
V: TRBV5-1; D: TRBD2; size: once; J: TRBJ2-2; DNA: TGCGCCAGCAGCTTGGTGCCTACTAGCGGGGCGACCGGGGAGCTGTTTTTT; CDR3: CASSLVPTSGATGELFF
V: TRBV19; D: NA; size: NA; J: TRBJ2-3; DNA: TGTGCCAGTACCGAGCGGGGTCCAGGGGGCACCGTGGATACGCAGTATTTT; CDR3: CASTERGPGGTVDTQYF
V: TRBV12-3/TRBV12-4; D: NA; size: few; J: TRBJ2-5; DNA: TGTGCCAGCAGTTACTCCGGGGAGACCCAGTACTTC; CDR3: CASSYSGETQYF
V: TRBV19; D: NA; size: NA; J: TRBJ2-1; DNA: TGTGCCAGTAGTTTGAGGGATGTTAATGAGCAGTTCTTC; CDR3: CASSLRDVNEQFF
V: TRBV5-4; D: TRBD1; size: once; J: TRBJ1-4; DNA: TGTGCCAGCAGCTTGACAGGGGGTGGCGGTGAAAAACTGTTTTTT; CDR3: CASSLTGGGGEKLFF
V: TRBV10-3; D: TRBD2; size: NA; J: TRBJ2-7; DNA: TGTGCCATCAGTGAGCGGCAGGGAGGGAGCGCCTACGAGCAGTACTTC; CDR3: CAISERQGGSAYEQYF
V: TRBV6-5; D: NA; size: NA; J: TRBJ2-1; DNA: TGTGCCAGCAGTAACCAAGAGGTCGTAAATGAGCAGTTCTTC; CDR3: CASSNQEVVNEQFF
V: TRBV9; D: NA; size: NA; J: TRBJ2-5; DNA: TGTGCCAGCAGCCCCCCAGGGCTGGGAGAGACCCAGTACTTC; CDR3: CASSPPGLGETQYF
V: TRBV3-1/TRBV3-2; D: NA; size: once; J: TRBJ2-3; DNA: TGTGCCAGCAGCCAGAGGGGGGGGGAGCGCACAGATACGCAGTATTTT; CDR3: CASSQRGGERTDTQYF
V: TRBV7-3; D: NA; size: NA; J: TRBJ1-1; DNA: TGTGCCAGCAGCCCCCTAGGGGGGGGGCCACCGGGCACTGAAGCTTTCTTT; CDR3: CASSPLGGGPPGTEAFF
V: TRBV18; D: TRBD1; size: few; J: TRBJ1-2; DNA: TGTGCCAGCTCATTTCAAAGCAGGGGGTCCTCCTCGACGGGCTACACCTTC; CDR3: CASSFQSRGSSSTGYTF
V: TRBV28; D: NA; size: once; J: TRBJ2-5; DNA: TGTGCCAGCAGTCAAACACGGACCCAGTACTTC; CDR3: CASSQTRTQYF
V: TRBV28; D: NA; size: NA; J: TRBJ2-5; DNA: TGTGCCAGCAGTCTGGGCGCGGAGACCCAGTACTTC; CDR3: CASSLGAETQYF
V: TRBV18; D: NA; size: once; J: TRBJ2-2; DNA: TGTGCCAGCTCTCCGGACTATGCCGGGGAGCTGTTTTTT; CDR3: CASSPDYAGELFF
V: TRBV27; D: TRBD1; size: NA; J: TRBJ2-3; DNA: TGTGCCAGCAGACTGACAGGGGGTCGCACAGATACGCAGTATTTT; CDR3: CASRLTGGRTDTQYF
V: TRBV11-2; D: TRBD2; size: NA; J: TRBJ2-7; DNA: TGTGCCAGCAGAGAGACAGCGGGGCCGAGGCAGTACTTC; CDR3: CASRETAGPRQYF
V: TRBV19; D: TRBD1; size: NA; J: TRBJ1-2; DNA: TGTGCCAGTAGTACAGCAGGGGGCGCGGACGGCTACACCTTC; CDR3: CASSTAGGADGYTF
V: TRBV5-1; D: NA; size: NA; J: TRBJ1-6; DNA: TGCGCCAGCAGCTTGTTCGGCAGGGAGGTTTATAATTCACCCCTCCACTTT; CDR3: CASSLFGREVYNSPLHF
V: TRBV3-1/TRBV3-2; D: NA; size: NA; J: TRBJ1-5; DNA: TGTGCCAGCAGCCAAGATGGCAGGGGCAATCAGCCCCAGCATTTT; CDR3: CASSQDGRGNQPQHF
V: TRBV6-2/TRBV6-3; D: NA; size: few; J: TRBJ2-2; DNA: TGTGCCAGCAGTTACACCCCGGGGGACGGCAACACCGGGGAGCTGTTTTTT; CDR3: CASSYTPGDGNTGELFF
V: TRBV11-3; D: TRBD1; size: NA; J: TRBJ2-1; DNA: TGTGCCAGCAGCCAAGGTAGACAGGGGTTATACAATGAGCAGTTCTTC; CDR3: CASSQGRQGLYNEQFF
V: TRBV7-3; D: TRBD2; size: NA; J: TRBJ2-3; DNA: TGTGCCAGCAGCAGAAATAGCGGGGGGGCCCCAGATACGCAGTATTTT; CDR3: CASSRNSGGAPDTQYF
V: TRBV5-1; D: NA; size: once; J: TRBJ1-3; DNA: TGCGCCAGCAGCTTGAATGGGCAGGGGCGCTCTGGAAACACCATATATTTT; CDR3: CASSLNGQGRSGNTIYF
V: TRBV7-2; D: NA; size: NA; J: TRBJ2-3; DNA: TGTGCCAGCAGTCGGGGGATGTTCTCAGATACGCAGTATTTT; CDR3: CASSRGMFSDTQYF
V: TRBV6-5; D: TRBD2; size: NA; J: TRBJ2-5; DNA: TGTGCCAGCAGTTACTCCCAGGGAGGGCGTGAGACCCAGTACTTC; CDR3: CASSYSQGGRETQYF
V: TRBV7-2; D: NA; size: NA; J: TRBJ2-5; DNA: TGTGCCAGCAGCTTAGGGAGGCAAGAGACCCAGTACTTC; CDR3: CASSLGRQETQYF
V: TRBV10-2; D: TRBD2; size: NA; J: TRBJ2-7; DNA: TGCGCCAGCAGTGAATCCCCGGGGCTAGCGGGGGGGCCGAGGTACGAGCAGTACTTC; CDR3: CASSESPGLAGGPRYEQYF
V: TRBV4-2; D: NA; size: NA; J: TRBJ2-7; DNA: TGTGCCAGCAGCCAAGATAACAGGGAAACCTACGAGCAGTACTTC; CDR3: CASSQDNRETYEQYF
V: TRBV5-1; D: TRBD1; size: NA; J: TRBJ2-7; DNA: TGCGCCAGCAGCAGCCAGGGGGCAAACTACGAGCAGTACTTC; CDR3: CASSSQGANYEQYF
V: TRBV20-1; D: TRBD1; size: NA; J: TRBJ1-1; DNA: TGCAGTGCTAGTAGTGGACAGGGGCCTCGGGGAGCTTTCTTT; CDR3: CSASSGQGPRGAFF
V: TRBV5-4; D: TRBD1; size: NA; J: TRBJ2-5; DNA: TGTGCCAGCAGTGGGGACAGGGGGGAAGAGACCCAGTACTTC; CDR3: CASSGDRGEETQYF
V: TRBV18; D: NA; size: once; J: TRBJ1-5; DNA: TGTGCCAGCTCACCACCGGGCAGGGGCCAGCCCCAGCATTTT; CDR3: CASSPPGRGQPQHF
V: TRBV11-3; D: NA; size: NA; J: TRBJ2-7; DNA: TGTGCCAGCAGCTTTGGTCGTGGCGGTTACGAGCAGTACTTC; CDR3: CASSFGRGGYEQYF
V: TRBV18; D: TRBD1; size: NA; J: TRBJ1-2; DNA: TGTGCCAGCTCACCCACTGGGACAGGGGATGGCTACACCTTC; CDR3: CASSPTGTGDGYTF
V: TRBV5-1; D: TRBD1; size: NA; J: TRBJ2-1; DNA: TGCGCCAGCAGCTTGGGGACAGGGGCGAGGAGCAATGAGCAGTTCTTC; CDR3: CASSLGTGARSNEQFF
V: TRBV15; D: NA; size: NA; J: TRBJ2-2; DNA: TGTGCCACCAGCAGAGTACTGAGCGGGGAGCTGTTTTTT; CDR3: CATSRVLSGELFF
V: TRBV15; D: NA; size: NA; J: TRBJ2-7; DNA: TGTGCCACCAGCAGAGATCTAAGTCGTCTACCTTCCTACGAGCAGTACTTC; CDR3: CATSRDLSRLPSYEQYF
V: TRBV28; D: TRBD1; size: NA; J: TRBJ2-7; DNA: TGTGCCAGCAGTCCCACCCACCAGGGGGCGCAGGGCGAGCAGTACTTC; CDR3: CASSPTHQGAQGEQYF
V: TRBV4-1; D: NA; size: NA; J: TRBJ1-4; DNA: TGCGCCAGCAGCCAGGTGCCGGGTAATGAAAAACTGTTTTTT; CDR3: CASSQVPGNEKLFF
V: TRBV13; D: TRBD2; size: NA; J: TRBJ2-3; DNA: TGTGCCAGCAGCTTAGGGCTAGCGGGGGTTAGCACAGATACGCAGTATTTT; CDR3: CASSLGLAGVSTDTQYF
V: TRBV5-1; D: TRBD1; size: NA; J: TRBJ1-2; DNA: TGCGCCAGCAGCCCCCCGGGACAGGGGCGCTATGGCTACACCTTC; CDR3: CASSPPGQGRYGYTF
V: TRBV7-3; D: TRBD1; size: once; J: TRBJ2-3; DNA: TGTGCCAGCAGCCAAGACAGGGGGAGGACAGATACGCAGTATTTT; CDR3: CASSQDRGRTDTQYF
V: TRBV5-1; D: TRBD2; size: NA; J: TRBJ2-4; DNA: TGCGCCAGCAACAAGACGCCGGGGGGAGCCAAAAACATTCAGTACTTC; CDR3: CASNKTPGGAKNIQYF
V: TRBV12-2; D: NA; size: NA; J: TRBJ1-6; DNA: TGTGCAGATAGCCCAGGGGGTAGGGCACCCCTCCACTTT; CDR3: CADSPGGRAPLHF
V: TRBV3-1/TRBV3-2; D: TRBD1; size: NA; J: TRBJ1-3; DNA: TGTGCCAGCAGCCAAGGACAGGGTGGTGGAAACACCATATATTTT; CDR3: CASSQGQGGGNTIYF
V: TRBV28; D: TRBD1; size: NA; J: TRBJ1-5; DNA: TGTGCCAGCATAATGACAGGGGGCCTGCCTTGGCCCCAGCATTTT; CDR3: CASIMTGGLPWPQHF
V: TRBV28; D: TRBD1; size: NA; J: TRBJ2-7; DNA: TGTGCCAGCAGTCTCCTTTGGGACAGGGACCGCTACGAGCAGTACTTC; CDR3: CASSLLWDRDRYEQYF
V: TRBV28; D: NA; size: NA; J: TRBJ1-4; DNA: TGTGCCGGACGATCCGGGGGGGAAAAACTGTTTTTT; CDR3: CAGRSGGEKLFF
V: TRBV29-1; D: NA; size: few; J: TRBJ1-1; DNA: TGCAGCGTTTATTATCAGGGGAACACTGAAGCTTTCTTT; CDR3: CSVYYQGNTEAFF
V: TRBV12-3/TRBV12-4; D: NA; size: NA; J: TRBJ1-5; DNA: TGTGCCAGCAGGCGGGGGGGAGACCAGCCCCAGCATTTT; CDR3: CASRRGGDQPQHF
V: TRBV9; D: TRBD2; size: NA; J: TRBJ2-3; DNA: TGTGCCAGCAGCGTAGGAGCTAGCGGGGTCACTAGCACAGATACGCAGTATTTT; CDR3: CASSVGASGVTSTDTQYF
V: TRBV10-3; D: NA; size: few; J: TRBJ2-7; DNA: TGTGCCATCAGTGATCAGTTAACCTACGAGCAGTACTTC; CDR3: CAISDQLTYEQYF
V: TRBV12-3/TRBV12-4; D: TRBD1; size: NA; J: TRBJ1-6; DNA: TGTGCCAGCAGTTCGACAGGGTATTCACCCCTCCACTTT; CDR3: CASSSTGYSPLHF
V: TRBV2; D: NA; size: NA; J: TRBJ2-1; DNA: TGTGCCAGCAGCCCCGCGGGAAGTGGACTTTCCTACAATGAGCAGTTCTTC; CDR3: CASSPAGSGLSYNEQFF